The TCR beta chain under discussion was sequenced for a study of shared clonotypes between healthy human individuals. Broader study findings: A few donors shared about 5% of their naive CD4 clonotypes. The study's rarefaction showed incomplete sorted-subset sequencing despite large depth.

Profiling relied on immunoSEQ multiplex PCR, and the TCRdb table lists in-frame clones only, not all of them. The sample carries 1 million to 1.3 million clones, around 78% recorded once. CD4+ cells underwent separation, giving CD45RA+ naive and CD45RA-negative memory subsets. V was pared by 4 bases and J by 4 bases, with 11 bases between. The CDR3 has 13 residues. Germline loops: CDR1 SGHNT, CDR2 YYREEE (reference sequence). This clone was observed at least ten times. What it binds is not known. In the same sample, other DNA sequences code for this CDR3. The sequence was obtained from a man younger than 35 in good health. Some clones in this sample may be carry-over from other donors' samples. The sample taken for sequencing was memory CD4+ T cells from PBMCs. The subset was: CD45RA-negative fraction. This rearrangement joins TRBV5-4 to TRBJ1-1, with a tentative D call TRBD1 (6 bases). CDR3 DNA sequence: TGTGCCAGCAGCCGAGGACAGCCCACTGAAGCTTTCTTT. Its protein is CASSRGQPTEAFF.